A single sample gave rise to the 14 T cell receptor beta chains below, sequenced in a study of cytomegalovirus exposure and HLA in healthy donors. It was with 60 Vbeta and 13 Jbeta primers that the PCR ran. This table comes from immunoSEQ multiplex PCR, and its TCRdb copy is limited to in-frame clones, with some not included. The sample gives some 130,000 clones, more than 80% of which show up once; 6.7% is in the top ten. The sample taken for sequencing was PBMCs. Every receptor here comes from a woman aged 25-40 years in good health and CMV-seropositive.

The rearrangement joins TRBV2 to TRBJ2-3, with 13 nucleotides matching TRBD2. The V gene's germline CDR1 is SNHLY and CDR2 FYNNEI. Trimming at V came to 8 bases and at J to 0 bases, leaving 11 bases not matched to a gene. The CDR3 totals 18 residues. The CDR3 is CASGGLAGTLPSTDTQYF. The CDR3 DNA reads TGTGCCAGCGGGGGACTAGCGGGGACGTTACCTAGCACAGATACGCAGTATTTT.

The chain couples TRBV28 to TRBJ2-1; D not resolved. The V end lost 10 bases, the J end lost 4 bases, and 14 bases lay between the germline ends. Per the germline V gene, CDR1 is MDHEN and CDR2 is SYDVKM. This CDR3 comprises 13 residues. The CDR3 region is CATVGPSYNEQFF. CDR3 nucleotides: TGTGCCACCGTTGGGCCATCTTACAATGAGCAGTTCTTC. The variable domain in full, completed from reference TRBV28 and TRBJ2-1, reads DVKVTQSSRYLVKRTGEKVFLECVQDMDHENMFWYRQDPGLGLRLIYFSYDVKMKEKGDIPEGYSVSREKKERFSLILESASTNQTSMYLCATVGPSYNEQFFGPGTRLTVL.

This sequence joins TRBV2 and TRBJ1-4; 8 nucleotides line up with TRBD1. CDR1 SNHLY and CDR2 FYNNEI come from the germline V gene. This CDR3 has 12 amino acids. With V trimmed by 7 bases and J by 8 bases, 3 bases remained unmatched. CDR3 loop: CASKTGGEKLFF. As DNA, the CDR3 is TGTGCCAGCAAAACAGGGGGAGAAAAACTGTTTTTT.

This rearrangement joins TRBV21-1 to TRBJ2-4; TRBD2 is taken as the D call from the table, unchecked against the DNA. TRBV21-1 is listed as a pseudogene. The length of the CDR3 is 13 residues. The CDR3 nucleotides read TGTGCCAGCAGCAAGGTGGACGGGGACATTCAGTACTTC. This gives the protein CASSKVDGDIQYF.

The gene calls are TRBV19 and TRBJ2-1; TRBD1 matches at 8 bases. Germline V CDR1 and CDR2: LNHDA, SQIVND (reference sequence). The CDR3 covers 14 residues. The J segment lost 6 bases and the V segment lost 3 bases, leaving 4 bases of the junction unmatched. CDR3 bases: TGTGCCAGTAGTATTCTCACAGGGGGCAATGAGCAGTTCTTC. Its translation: CASSILTGGNEQFF.

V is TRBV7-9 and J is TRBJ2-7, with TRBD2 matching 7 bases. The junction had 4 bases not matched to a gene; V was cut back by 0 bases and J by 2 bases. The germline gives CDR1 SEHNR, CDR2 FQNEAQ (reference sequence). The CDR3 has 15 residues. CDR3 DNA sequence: TGTGCCAGCAGCTTAGCGTCAGGGAGGGCCTACGAGCAGTACTTC. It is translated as CASSLASGRAYEQYF.

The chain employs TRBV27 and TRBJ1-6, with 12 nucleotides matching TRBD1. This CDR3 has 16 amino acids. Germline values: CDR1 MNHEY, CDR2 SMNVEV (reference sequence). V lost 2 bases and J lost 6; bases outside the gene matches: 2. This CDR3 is CASSLGTGGSNSPLHF. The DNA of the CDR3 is TGTGCCAGCAGTTTAGGGACAGGGGGCTCTAATTCACCCCTCCACTTT.

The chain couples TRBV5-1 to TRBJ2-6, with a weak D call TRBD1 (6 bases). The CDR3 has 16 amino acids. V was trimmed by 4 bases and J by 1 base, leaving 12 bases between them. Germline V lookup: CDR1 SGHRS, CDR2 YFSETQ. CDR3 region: CASSPGQQSGANVLTF. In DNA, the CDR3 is TGCGCCAGCAGCCCCGGACAGCAATCTGGGGCCAACGTCCTGACTTTC.

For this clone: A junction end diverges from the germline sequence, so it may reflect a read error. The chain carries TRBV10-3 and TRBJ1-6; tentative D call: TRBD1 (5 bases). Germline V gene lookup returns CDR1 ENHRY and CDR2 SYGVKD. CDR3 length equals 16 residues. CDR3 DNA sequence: TGTGCCATCAGTGAGTCTTGGGGGGTGAATAACTCACCCCTCCACTTT. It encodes CAISESWGVNNSPLHF.

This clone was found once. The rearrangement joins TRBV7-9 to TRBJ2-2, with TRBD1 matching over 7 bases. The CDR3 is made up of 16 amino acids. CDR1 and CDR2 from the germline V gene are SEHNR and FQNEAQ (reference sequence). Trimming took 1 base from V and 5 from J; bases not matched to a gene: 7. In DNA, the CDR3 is TGTGCCAGCAGCTTAGTAGGTCGCAGGGGGACCGGGGAGCTGTTTTTT. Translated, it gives CASSLVGRRGTGELFF.

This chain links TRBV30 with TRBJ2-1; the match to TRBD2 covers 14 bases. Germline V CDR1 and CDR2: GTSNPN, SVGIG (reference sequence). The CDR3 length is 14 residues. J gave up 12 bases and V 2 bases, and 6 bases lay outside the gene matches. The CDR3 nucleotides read TGTGCCTGGAGTCCGGGACTAGCGGGGGAGAGGCAGTTCTTC. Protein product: CAWSPGLAGERQFF. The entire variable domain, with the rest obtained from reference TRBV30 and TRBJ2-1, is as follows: SQTIHQWPATLVQPVGSPLSLECTVEGTSNPNLYWYRQAAGRGLQLLFYSVGIGQISSEVPQNLSASRPQDRQFILSSKKLLLSDSGFYLCAWSPGLAGERQFFGPGTRLTVL.

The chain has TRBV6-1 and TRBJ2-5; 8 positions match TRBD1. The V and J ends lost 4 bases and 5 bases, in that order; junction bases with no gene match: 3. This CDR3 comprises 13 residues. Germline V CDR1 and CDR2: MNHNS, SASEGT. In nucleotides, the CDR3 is TGTGCCAGCAGTGGCAGGGGGCAGGAGACCCAGTACTTC. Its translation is CASSGRGQETQYF.

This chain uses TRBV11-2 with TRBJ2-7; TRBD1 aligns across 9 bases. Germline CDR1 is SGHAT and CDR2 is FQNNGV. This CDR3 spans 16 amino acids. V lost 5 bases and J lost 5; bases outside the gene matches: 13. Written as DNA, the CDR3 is TGTGCCAGCAGCCCCTGGCGGTCCGACAGGGGGAACGAGCAGTACTTC. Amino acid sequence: CASSPWRSDRGNEQYF.

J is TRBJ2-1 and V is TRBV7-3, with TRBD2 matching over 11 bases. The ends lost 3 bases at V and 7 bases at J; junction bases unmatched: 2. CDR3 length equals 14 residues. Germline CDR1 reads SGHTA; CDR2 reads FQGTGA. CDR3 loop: CASSFGTSGNEQFF. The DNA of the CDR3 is TGTGCCAGCAGCTTCGGGACTAGCGGTAATGAGCAGTTCTTC.